This TCR beta chain comes out of a study of T cells after yellow fever vaccination. The wider study: Researchers used SMART-Seq v4 Ultra Low Input to prepare fractions that had low cell numbers.

The 5'RACE template-switching step produced TCR cDNA and added a universal primer site and UMIs. Each CDR3 protein is one row after TCRdb ran MiXCR on the 5' RACE reads. The table lists about 99,000 distinct CDR3 sequences, around 5.8% of them singletons. V was pared by 4 bases and J by 2 bases, with 9 bases of the junction left unmatched. CDR3 size: 16 residues. Germline V gives CDR1 SGHRS, CDR2 YFSETQ. The V call is TRBV5-1, the J call TRBJ2-5; 9 positions agree with TRBD2. The starting material was CD8+ T cells sorted from PBMCs, obtained 10 days after the yellow fever booster vaccination. The clonotype was recovered from a young man who received the YFV17D yellow fever vaccine. The CDR3 DNA is TGCGCCAGCAGCCTGGCAAGCGGGGGGTCACAAGAGACCCAGTACTTC. Encoded protein: CASSLASGGSQETQYF.